The rows below give T cell receptor beta chains drawn from one sample of a study of T-cell reconstitution after alpha-beta-depleted transplantation in children. TCRdb itself ran the PCR reads through MiXCR, one entry per CDR3 protein. The table shows a few hundred thousand distinct CDR3 sequences, with about an eighth occurring only once. This specimen consisted of PBMCs, mostly from graft donor cells, obtained 360 days after TCRalphabeta/CD19-depleted stem cell transplant. These TCRs come from a male patient younger than 18 who had a stem cell transplant for acute myeloid leukemia, so the T cells may come from the graft donor. CDR3s include the opening cysteine and the closing phenylalanine or tryptophan. The D gene is left open where the match is weak. Clone size is shown for a subset of rows, as once, few, many or a class of expanded clone.

clone_size,v_call,d_call,j_call,cdr3_nt,cdr3_aa
few,TRBV7-3,TRBD2,TRBJ2-7,TGTGCCAGCAGCTATGGACTAGTGGGCGAGCAGTACTTC,CASSYGLVGEQYF
few,TRBV6-5,TRBD1,TRBJ2-7,TGTGCCAGCAGTTACACAGGGGCAGCCGCCTTACGTTCTCCCAACGAGCAGTACTTC,CASSYTGAAALRSPNEQYF
NA,TRBV24-1,NA,TRBJ2-7,TGTGCCACCAGTGACTCGACTAGTGGGCTCTACGAGCAGTACTTC,CATSDSTSGLYEQYF
NA,TRBV28,NA,TRBJ1-1,TGTGCCAGCAGTTTGAGATCCCGGGGATCCCCTGAAGCTTTCTTT,CASSLRSRGSPEAFF
few,TRBV7-8,NA,TRBJ1-1,TGTGCCAGCAGCTTAGCGAATATAGAGACAGCAGAAGCTTTCTTT,CASSLANIETAEAFF
NA,TRBV6-6,NA,TRBJ2-5,TGTGCCTCTAAGGAGGAGGGCAGAGAGACCCAGTACTTC,CASKEEGRETQYF
NA,TRBV28,TRBD2,TRBJ2-7,TGTGCCAGCAGCCCCGCACTCTCCGATAGCGGGGGTACCTACGAGCAGTACTTC,CASSPALSDSGGTYEQYF
NA,TRBV6-1,NA,TRBJ2-7,TGTGCCAGCGAAGGGGCCCCCGGGTCCTACGAGCAGTACTTC,CASEGAPGSYEQYF
many,TRBV20-1,NA,TRBJ2-7,TGCAGTGCTAGTATACTGGATTTCGAGCAGTACTTC,CSASILDFEQYF
few,TRBV2,NA,TRBJ2-2,TGTGCCAGCAGTGTTATGGATACCGGGGAGCTGTTTTTT,CASSVMDTGELFF
many,TRBV29-1,NA,TRBJ1-1,TGCAGCTCATCCCAGGGCTACACTGAAGCTTTCTTT,CSSSQGYTEAFF
NA,TRBV7-2,TRBD2,TRBJ2-2,TGTGCCAGCAGCTTAGATGGGGCTAGCGGGACCGGGGAGCTGTTTTTT,CASSLDGASGTGELFF
NA,TRBV7-6,TRBD1,TRBJ2-7,TGTGCCAGCAGCTTAGATGACAGGGCCTACGAGCAGTACTTC,CASSLDDRAYEQYF
NA,TRBV3-1,NA,TRBJ2-1,TGTGCCAGCACCAAAGATGTTAGCGTTCTAAACAATGAGCAGTTCTTC,CASTKDVSVLNNEQFF
few,TRBV28,TRBD2,TRBJ2-7,TGTGCCACCTGGGACTACGGCGGCTACGAGCAGTACTTC,CATWDYGGYEQYF
few,TRBV7-9,TRBD1,TRBJ2-5,TGTGCCAGCAGCGGCCGGGACAGGGTCGGAGAGACCCAGTACTTC,CASSGRDRVGETQYF
many,TRBV7-8,TRBD1,TRBJ1-3,TGTGCCAGCGGCATCACAGGGGCTGGAAACACCATATATTTT,CASGITGAGNTIYF
few,TRBV6-5,TRBD1,TRBJ1-2,TGTGCCAGCAGTTACTCGATGGGGCAGGGGGCGGAAGGCTACACCTTC,CASSYSMGQGAEGYTF
few,TRBV9,NA,TRBJ1-2,TGTGCCAGCAGCGCCTCCCGGACAGCTAACTATGGCTACACCTTC,CASSASRTANYGYTF
many,TRBV3-1,NA,TRBJ2-1,TGTGCCAGCAGCCATCCTACCAGTGGACACGATGAGCAGTTCTTC,CASSHPTSGHDEQFF
few,TRBV9,NA,TRBJ2-1,TGTGCCAGCAGCGTGACTAGTTTCGATGAGCAGTTCTTC,CASSVTSFDEQFF
NA,TRBV19,TRBD2,TRBJ2-2,TGTGCCAGTTTCCCTCTAGCGGACACCGCTTATCGCACCGGGGAGCTGTTTTTT,CASFPLADTAYRTGELFF
few,TRBV5-1,TRBD1,TRBJ2-1,TGCGCCAGCAGCATCTCGGGACAGGGATTCGATGAGCAGTTCTTC,CASSISGQGFDEQFF
few,TRBV20-1,TRBD2,TRBJ2-3,TGCAGTGCTCTAGCGATACTAGCGGATAACACAGATACGCAGTATTTT,CSALAILADNTDTQYF
many,TRBV11-2,NA,TRBJ2-7,TGTGCCAGCAGCTTTGGACCTAAGGGGTACGAGCAGTACTTC,CASSFGPKGYEQYF
few,TRBV4-2,TRBD2,TRBJ2-1,TGTGCCAGCAGCCAAGTCGGGAGGGGCTCCTACAATGAGCAGTTCTTC,CASSQVGRGSYNEQFF
NA,TRBV2,TRBD2,TRBJ2-1,TGTGCCTGCAGTTTACGGCCCTGGACTAGCCCCTCCTACAATGAGCAGTTCTTC,CACSLRPWTSPSYNEQFF
many,TRBV7-9,TRBD2,TRBJ2-1,TGTGCCAGCAGCTTAGTACTAGCGGCAGACAATGAGCAGTTCTTC,CASSLVLAADNEQFF
few,TRBV28,NA,TRBJ1-6,TGTGCCAGCAAACGGGCAGGGTTCGGTTCACCCCTCCACTTT,CASKRAGFGSPLHF
few,TRBV12-3/TRBV12-4,NA,TRBJ2-7,TGTGCCAGCACCCCGCTCTTGTCGCCCACACGGGAGCAGTACTTC,CASTPLLSPTREQYF
NA,TRBV5-1,NA,TRBJ2-5,TGCGCCAGCAGCCCCCGGGGACCGAGGGGGGAGACCCAGTACTTC,CASSPRGPRGETQYF
few,TRBV19,NA,TRBJ1-1,TGTGCCAGTAGTATTAATCCAAGCAACACTGAAGCTTTCTTT,CASSINPSNTEAFF
NA,TRBV20-1,TRBD2,TRBJ2-1,TGCAGTGCTAGGGCCGGGACTAGCGGGAGAACCTACAATGAGCAGTTCTTC,CSARAGTSGRTYNEQFF
NA,TRBV12-3/TRBV12-4,TRBD1,TRBJ2-7,TGTGCCAGCAGTTTGGGCTTCGGGACAGGGGTCCACGAGCAGTACTTC,CASSLGFGTGVHEQYF
NA,TRBV5-5,NA,TRBJ1-5,TGTGCCAGCAGCTTGGCCCAGGGTCGGGGCAGACCCCAGCATTTT,CASSLAQGRGRPQHF
NA,TRBV15,NA,TRBJ2-1,TGTGCCACCAGCAGACCCTCCGGGCCGCGGGGCGGCGTCAATGAGCAGTTCTTC,CATSRPSGPRGGVNEQFF
few,TRBV6-2/TRBV6-3,NA,TRBJ2-5,TGTGCCAGCAGTTTAACAGGGCCGCCTGGGGAGACCCAGTACTTC,CASSLTGPPGETQYF
few,TRBV7-6,NA,TRBJ1-1,TGTGCCAGCAGCTTGGGGGCGCCCACTGAAGCTTTCTTT,CASSLGAPTEAFF
many,TRBV20-1,TRBD2,TRBJ2-7,TGCAGTGCTTCAGGGACTAGCGGAGACGGTGAGCAGTACTTC,CSASGTSGDGEQYF
NA,TRBV6-5,NA,TRBJ1-4,TGTGCCAGCAGTTACTCGAAACTGTTTTTT,CASSYSKLFF
many,TRBV29-1,NA,TRBJ2-5,TGCAGCGTTGAAGAAGGGGGCCTTGGGGGGGAGACCCAGTACTTC,CSVEEGGLGGETQYF
NA,TRBV6-2/TRBV6-3,TRBD2,TRBJ2-7,TGTGCCAGCTCCCAGACTAGCGGGAGACCCTACGAGCAGTACTTC,CASSQTSGRPYEQYF
few,TRBV11-2,TRBD1,TRBJ2-1,TGTGCCAGCAGCTTACGTCATCCGACAGGGCTCCAGACCTACAATGAGCAGTTCTTC,CASSLRHPTGLQTYNEQFF
few,TRBV5-1,NA,TRBJ1-5,TGCGCCAGCAGCTTGGCCTTAGGACAGCCCCAGCATTTT,CASSLALGQPQHF
NA,TRBV11-2,NA,TRBJ2-3,TGTGCCAGCAGCTTAGTACAGGGAGGGAGCACAGATACGCAGTATTTT,CASSLVQGGSTDTQYF
NA,TRBV6-2/TRBV6-3,TRBD2,TRBJ2-1,TGTGCCAGCAGTCCATTAGCCGGGACTAGCGCGCGGGCGGCCTCCGTAAATGAGCAGTTCTTC,CASSPLAGTSARAASVNEQFF
NA,TRBV14,TRBD1,TRBJ2-6,TGTGCCAGCAGCCTCGGGACAGGGATCTCTGGGGCCAACGTCCTGACTTTC,CASSLGTGISGANVLTF